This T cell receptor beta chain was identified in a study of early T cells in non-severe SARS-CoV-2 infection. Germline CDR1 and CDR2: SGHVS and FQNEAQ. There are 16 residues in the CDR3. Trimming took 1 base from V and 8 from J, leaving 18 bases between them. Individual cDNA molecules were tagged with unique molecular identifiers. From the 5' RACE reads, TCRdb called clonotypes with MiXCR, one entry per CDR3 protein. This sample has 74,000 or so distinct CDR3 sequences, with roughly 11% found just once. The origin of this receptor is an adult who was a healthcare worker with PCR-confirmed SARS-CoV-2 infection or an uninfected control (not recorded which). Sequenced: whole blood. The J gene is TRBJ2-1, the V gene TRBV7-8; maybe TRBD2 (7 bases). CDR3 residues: CASSLGISGGRDEQFF. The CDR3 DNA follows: TGTGCCAGCAGCTTAGGTATCTCGGGGGGCAGGGATGAGCAGTTCTTC.